This record concerns one TCR beta chain sequence. This CDR3 has 15 amino acids. Germline V lookup: CDR1 MNHEY, CDR2 SMNVEV (reference sequence). This specimen comes from a study of long-term antiretroviral therapy in people with HIV. Version v3.0 of the immunoSEQ assay was performed at survey level. The protocol was immunoSEQ multiplex PCR, while the TCRdb copy is restricted to in-frame clones and leaves out a portion. The sample carries 27,000 or so clones, 80% to 85% recorded once. The rearrangement links TRBV27 to TRBJ2-5; the D is unclear. The last part of the DNA fits TRBJ2-7 better; the J call may be wrong. This receptor was obtained from a man between 18 and 35 years old with HIV. This sample comprised unsorted PBMCs, obtained 0.8 years before starting antiretroviral therapy. The CDR3 sequence is CASSLRSSSSYEQYF. CDR3 sequence (DNA): TGTGCCAGCAGTTTACGATCATCGAGCTCCTACGAGCAGTACTTC.